This T cell receptor beta chain stems from a study of T-cell memory formation after mild COVID-19 (TCRdb year 2021). For context, the study as a whole: TCR sequence clusters from the two donors were found to be largely donor specific. Two young, previously healthy adult volunteers, one female and one male, were included in the cohort. Longitudinal TCRalpha and TCRbeta repertoire sequencing tracked T-cell clones expanding and contracting after mild COVID-19 in two donors. Results and caveats for the whole study, not just this receptor: Some responding clones were detected in pre-infection memory, which suggested that pre-existing cross-reactive memory T cells had joined the SARS-CoV-2 response. Only a couple of mild cases were covered by the study, and larger cohorts that include severe cases with pre-infection samples were considered necessary. Balanced CD4/CD8 phenotypes were observed for clones contracting from day 15 to 85, whereas a bias towards CD4+ was observed for a second wave of clones expanding from day 15 to 37. SARS-CoV-2 specificity was not confirmed for the second-wave clones peaking on day 37. Contracting CD4+ clones turned up mainly in the CM and EM memory subsets, whereas EMRA was where CD8+ clones were enriched.

The run used an Illumina NovaSeq 6000. TCRalpha and TCRbeta cDNA libraries were built by 5'RACE with constant-segment primers, adding sample barcodes and unique molecular identifiers. Trizol reagent was used to extract RNA from every sample. Libraries were amplified in two PCR steps, with a second sample barcode and Illumina TruSeq adapters added in the second step. Libraries were sequenced on an Illumina NovaSeq with 2 x 150 bp paired-end reads. In the source study's methods: The reads were demultiplexed and collapsed into UMI-guided consensus sequences using migec v1.2.7. With mixcr v2.1.11, UMI consensuses were aligned to TRA and TRB V and J templates and assembled into clonotypes. Clonotypes were classified as expanded or contracted when called significant by both edgeR and NoisET, with noise models trained on biological replicates. For edgeR calls, the cutoffs were a false discovery rate-adjusted p below 0.01 and a log2 fold-change threshold of 1. As an exploratory analysis of dynamics, max-normalized trajectories of the 1000 most abundant clonotypes were examined with PCA combined with hierarchical clustering. Separately sequenced CD4+ and CD8+ repertoires were used to assign a CD4 or CD8 phenotype to each responding clone. TCRdb reprocessed the public reads (quality trimming at Q25 with fastp, clone calling with MiXCR) and kept in-frame beta chains. One record per CDR3 amino acid sequence lists the most common genes and DNA. Clone size and V and J calls follow TCRdb, not the original study. This sample comprises 580,000 or so distinct CDR3 sequences, around 16% of them detected only once. The ten largest clones capture about 8.1% of the sample.

There are many counts of this clonotype. Its binding antigen is unknown. Base qualities are missing; no much larger clone stands one base away. Reading from cysteine to phenylalanine, the CDR3 counts 14 amino acids. The entry retains the CDR3 DNA only, 42 bases that are in frame from base 1. The germline V gene encodes CDR1 SGHRS and CDR2 YFSETQ. V and J are trimmed by 4 bases and 6 bases, and the gene matches miss 3 bases of the junction. Ficoll-Paque density gradient centrifugation was the method used to isolate PBMCs. The receptor was derived from an adult woman who had mild COVID-19 (a few samples of this study predate the infection). The sample titles of this study are shuffled in the database, so cell type and time point are left out; the donor was told from shared clones. The source material was PBMCs or a T cell subset sorted from them (not recorded which). The chain couples TRBV5-1 to TRBJ1-6; 8 central nucleotides agree with TRBD1. The CDR3 in this case is CASSLGQGNSPLHF. In nucleotides, the sequence is TGCGCCAGCAGCCTTGGACAGGGTAATTCACCCCTCCACTTT.